These 11 T cell receptor beta chains share one sample of origin, sequenced in a study of cytomegalovirus exposure and HLA in healthy donors. The repertoire was sequenced with immunoSEQ multiplex PCR; TCRdb's copy has only in-frame clones and lacks some. The table records 110,000 to 150,000 clones, almost 90% of them present only once. Material: PBMCs. The source is a woman younger than 35 in good health and CMV-seropositive.

The rearrangement joins TRBV27 to TRBJ1-1; no definite D call. Looked up from germline, CDR1 is MNHEY and CDR2 is SMNVEV (reference sequence). V was clipped by 2 bases and J by 1 base, with 5 bases between them. The CDR3 is 13 amino acids. The CDR3 reads CASSLIQNTEAFF. CDR3 nucleotides: TGTGCCAGCAGTTTAATCCAGAACACTGAAGCTTTCTTT.

The rearrangement uses TRBV7-9 and TRBJ1-4; 7 bases map to TRBD1. V lost 5 bases and J lost 10; bases outside the gene matches: 13. Germline V gene sequence: CDR1 SEHNR, CDR2 FQNEAQ (reference sequence). The CDR3 is 15 residues long. The CDR3 region has the DNA TGTGCCAGCAGCGCCCGACAGGGTTTGACGGCAAAACTGTTTTTT. Its protein is CASSARQGLTAKLFF.

The chain uses TRBV7-8 and TRBJ2-7; D unresolved. V was shortened by 4 bases and J by 7 bases, with 11 bases between the two germline ends. Germline CDR1 and CDR2: SGHVS and FQNEAQ. The CDR3 is 12 amino acids. CDR3 residues: CASSSHSNEQYF. As DNA, the CDR3 is TGTGCCAGCAGCTCCCACAGTAATGAGCAGTACTTC.

This clone showed up just once. This chain links TRBV9 with TRBJ2-1, with TRBD2 as a possible D gene (5 bases). This CDR3 has 15 residues. Trimming shortened V by 0 bases and J by 5 bases, and 12 bases separated the two germline ends. Germline V gene lookup returns CDR1 SGDLS and CDR2 YYNGEE. As DNA, the CDR3 is TGTGCCAGCAGCGTAGCGGGTGGGCGGGACAATGAGCAGTTCTTC. Protein product: CASSVAGGRDNEQFF.

This sequence joins TRBV28 and TRBJ1-1, with a possible D match to TRBD1 (5 bases). CDR1 is MDHEN, CDR2 SYDVKM, per germline. The CDR3 totals 16 residues. V lost 4 bases to trimming and J lost 1 base, with 16 bases between them. CDR3 bases: TGTGCCAGCAGTTCCGTGGGACTTACTACGAACACTGAAGCTTTCTTT. It encodes CASSSVGLTTNTEAFF.

Only a few counts were recorded for this clone. The chain couples TRBV2 to TRBJ1-6; D is perhaps TRBD1 (5 bases). The CDR3 totals 14 residues. Deletions cut 8 bases from V and 9 bases from J, with 17 bases between. CDR1 is SNHLY, CDR2 FYNNEI, per germline. The CDR3 DNA follows: TGTGCCAGCGGTGTCCAGGGTGTTGCTTCACCCCTCCACTTT. Encoded protein: CASGVQGVASPLHF.

This chain connects TRBV4-1 to TRBJ2-7; the D gene is possibly TRBD1 (6 bases). CDR1 is MGHRA, CDR2 YSYEKL, per germline. V lost 0 bases, J lost 4 bases, and 10 bases lay in between. The CDR3 has 14 residues. The DNA for the CDR3 is TGCGCCAGCAGCCAAGACACAGGGAGATACGAGCAGTACTTC. This gives the protein CASSQDTGRYEQYF.

This clone was recorded only once. The chain carries TRBV7-2 and TRBJ2-5; maybe TRBD2 (6 bases). There are 13 residues in the CDR3. Germline CDR1 reads SGHTA; CDR2 reads FQGNSA. V lost 4 bases, J lost 6 bases, and 12 bases lay in between. CDR3: CASSSTEGQTQYF. CDR3 sequence (DNA): TGTGCCAGCAGCTCGACGGAGGGACAGACCCAGTACTTC.

The chain links TRBV27 to TRBJ2-7; 12 bases map to TRBD2. Germline trimming cut 6 bases from V and 2 bases from J; bases unmatched to any gene: 8. In germline, CDR1 is MNHEY, CDR2 SMNVEV (reference sequence). The CDR3 runs 16 residues. Written as DNA, the CDR3 is TGTGCCAGCAGCGTACACCGACTAGCGGGAGCCTACGAGCAGTACTTC. The encoded protein is CASSVHRLAGAYEQYF.

The chain has TRBV6-1 and TRBJ1-1; possible D gene TRBD1, 5 bases. Germline V gives CDR1 MNHNS, CDR2 SASEGT. V lost 2 bases, J lost 11 bases, and 12 bases lay in between. CDR3 size: 12 residues. The CDR3 DNA is TGTGCCAGCAGTGAAAAAAGGGAGGGGGCTTTCTTT. It yields the protein CASSEKREGAFF.

The chain joins TRBV6-1 to TRBJ2-1; 9 bases are a match to TRBD1. V shed 3 bases and J 2 bases; nucleotides not matched to a gene: 5. This CDR3 spans 16 amino acids. Germline CDR1 reads MNHNS; CDR2 reads SASEGT. CDR3 residues: CASSDPTGGAYNEQFF. CDR3 nucleotide sequence: TGTGCCAGCAGTGACCCTACAGGGGGCGCCTACAATGAGCAGTTCTTC.